The 22 T cell receptor beta chains in this list originate from one sample, sequenced in a study of blood T cell repertoires in COVID-19. Sequencing was performed with immunoSEQ multiplex PCR; in TCRdb, only in-frame clones are kept and a portion is missing. The table has some 350,000 clones, about 90% seen once. Sequencing was performed on peripheral blood. Source of these receptors: a woman between 65 and 79 years old with COVID-19, enrolled during active disease.

The gene calls are TRBV18 and TRBJ1-1; D ambiguous. Germline V gene lookup returns CDR1 KGHSH and CDR2 LQKENI. Trimming took off 6 bases at V and 0 bases at J, with 17 bases between the two ends. This CDR3 spans 16 amino acids. The CDR3 spells CASSTSGGLMNTEAFF. The CDR3 DNA sequence: TGTGCCAGCTCGACCTCCGGAGGGTTAATGAACACTGAAGCTTTCTTT.

V is TRBV21-1 and J is TRBJ2-1; TRBD1, the table's D call, was not compared with the DNA. TRBV21-1 is annotated as a pseudogene. The CDR3 runs to 17 residues. CDR3 amino acids: CASNGTGGPSSYNEQFF. The CDR3 DNA reads as TGTGCCAGCAATGGGACAGGGGGCCCTAGCTCCTACAATGAGCAGTTCTTC.

The chain is built from TRBV10-3 and TRBJ1-1; possibly TRBD1 for D (5 bases). This CDR3 comprises 15 residues. Trimming took off 4 bases at V and 5 bases at J, with 17 bases between the two ends. Germline V gene data show CDR1 as ENHRY and CDR2 as SYGVKD. The CDR3 protein is CAISAAGSGGTEAFF. DNA for the CDR3: TGTGCCATCAGTGCCGCCGGGTCCGGGGGAACTGAAGCTTTCTTT.

The rearrangement joins TRBV6-5 to TRBJ2-3, with a tentative D call TRBD2 (6 bases). The CDR3 is made up of 14 amino acids. V was clipped by 10 bases and J by 7 bases, with 21 bases between them. Germline V lookup: CDR1 MNHEY, CDR2 SVGAGI. The CDR3 nucleotides read TGTGCCATAGAGCCCGTGGCGGGGTTAAATACGCAGTATTTT. Residues: CAIEPVAGLNTQYF.

This chain connects TRBV27 to TRBJ1-2; 9 bases are a match to TRBD1. Unmatched junction bases numbered 4, after V lost 10 bases and J lost 4 bases. This CDR3 has 12 residues. CDR1 MNHEY and CDR2 SMNVEV come from the germline V gene (reference sequence). The CDR3 nucleotides are TGTGCCACGGGGACAGGGCCCTATGGCTACACCTTC. The encoded protein is CATGTGPYGYTF.

This chain uses TRBV9 with TRBJ1-5; 8 nucleotides align to TRBD1. V gave up 4 bases and J gave up 4 bases; unmatched junction bases: 7. CDR1 SGDLS and CDR2 YYNGEE come from the germline V gene. The CDR3 contains 15 residues. DNA for the CDR3: TGTGCCAGCAGCCCCGGACAGGGATATAATCAGCCCCAGCATTTT. Translation gives CASSPGQGYNQPQHF.

The chain uses TRBV28 and TRBJ1-5, with D uncertain. The CDR3 spans 13 residues. V was trimmed by 6 bases and J by 0 bases, leaving 6 bases between them. Per germline, CDR1 MDHEN and CDR2 SYDVKM. The CDR3 DNA follows: TGTGCCAGCAGCTTCCCTAGCAATCAGCCCCAGCATTTT. This translates into CASSFPSNQPQHF.

In the case of this clone: Other nucleotide sequences in the sample specify the same CDR3. This chain joins TRBV6-2 or TRBV6-3 and TRBJ1-1; a weak D match, TRBD1 (5 bases). V lost 0 bases, J lost 0 bases, and 8 bases lay in between. CDR3 size: 15 residues. Germline CDR1 is MNHEY and CDR2 is SVGEGT. The CDR3 protein is CASSYSRTLNTEAFF. The CDR3 DNA reads TGTGCCAGCAGTTACTCGAGGACACTGAACACTGAAGCTTTCTTT.

The rearrangement uses TRBV27 and TRBJ2-5, with D perhaps TRBD1 (6 bases). Germline V gene sequence: CDR1 MNHEY, CDR2 SMNVEV (reference sequence). Trimming pared 0 bases from V and 4 bases from J, leaving 12 bases between. The CDR3 sequence is 15 residues long. The DNA for the CDR3 is TGTGCCAGCAGTTTATCACTGGGGGCGCGAGAGACCCAGTACTTC. It specifies CASSLSLGARETQYF.

J is TRBJ2-7 and V is TRBV5-6, with no clear D. The V and J ends lost 1 base and 6 bases respectively, with 8 bases between them. CDR1 is SGHDT and CDR2 is YYEEEE in the germline V gene. The CDR3 is made up of 12 amino acids. The CDR3 bases are TGTGCCAGCAGCTTGAACCCGAGCGAGCAGTACTTC. Translation: CASSLNPSEQYF.

This chain links TRBV9 with TRBJ1-6; TRBD1 matches at 9 bases. Germline trimming cut 3 bases from V and 7 bases from J; bases unmatched to any gene: 5. The CDR3 extends over 15 amino acids. Germline V CDR1 and CDR2: SGDLS, YYNGEE. The DNA of the CDR3 is TGTGCCAGCAGCGACAGGGGGCTGGAGAATTCACCCCTCCACTTT. This sequence encodes CASSDRGLENSPLHF.

This clone has a single count. The rearrangement uses TRBV5-8 and TRBJ1-5; a possible D gene is TRBD1 (6 bases). Germline V gene lookup returns CDR1 SGHTS and CDR2 YDEGEE. The V end was cut by 3 bases, the J end by 1 base, with 14 bases between. The CDR3 totals 16 residues. The CDR3 DNA sequence: TGTGCCAGCAGCTCCGGACAGAAAGGGAGCAATCAGCCCCAGCATTTT. It specifies CASSSGQKGSNQPQHF.

This clone has just one count. This chain connects TRBV9 to TRBJ2-1; the match to TRBD2 covers 9 bases. The CDR3 loop spans 13 amino acids. Unmatched junction bases numbered 5, after V lost 4 bases and J lost 9 bases. Germline CDR1 SGDLS, CDR2 YYNGEE. CDR3 sequence (DNA): TGTGCCAGCAGCTCTAGCGGGGTAGGTGAGCAGTTCTTC. Its protein product is CASSSSGVGEQFF.

The V call is TRBV18, the J call TRBJ2-2; D might be TRBD1 (6 bases). The germline V gene encodes CDR1 KGHSH and CDR2 LQKENI. The CDR3 loop spans 16 amino acids. The germline V and J ends were trimmed by 2 bases and 1 base, with 11 bases remaining between them. As DNA, the CDR3 is TGTGCCAGCTCACCAAGGACAGTTAAGAACACCGGGGAGCTGTTTTTT. Amino acids: CASSPRTVKNTGELFF.

On this clone: Different DNA sequences within this sample yield the same CDR3. The chain is built from TRBV7-2 and TRBJ1-2; possibly TRBD1 for D (5 bases). Trimming took 1 base from V and 3 from J, leaving 9 bases between them. Germline V CDR1 and CDR2: SGHTA, FQGNSA. There are 14 residues in the CDR3. The CDR3 sequence: CASSLGGGDYGYTF. For the CDR3, the DNA is TGTGCCAGCAGCTTAGGGGGGGGTGACTATGGCTACACCTTC.

The CDR3 region has the DNA TGCAGCGCCGTCGGGGGGCTAGGCTACACCTTC. Translation: CSAVGGLGYTF. The chain carries TRBV29-1 and TRBJ1-2, with D possibly being TRBD1 (6 bases). V lost 7 bases and J lost 8, with 14 bases in between. There are 11 residues in the CDR3. CDR1 and CDR2 (germline): SQVTM, ANQGSEA.

The genes are TRBV4-1 and TRBJ1-2; D is ambiguous. Looked up from germline, CDR1 is MGHRA and CDR2 is YSYEKL. With 0 bases removed from V and 4 bases from J, the gap between germline ends came to 9 bases. The CDR3 is made up of 14 amino acids. CDR3 sequence (DNA): TGCGCCAGCAGCCAAGATAGCCAGACCTATGGCTACACCTTC. It codes for CASSQDSQTYGYTF.

The count of this clone is one. For the CDR3, the DNA is TGTGCCAGCAGTCTTCACCCCGGGACAGGGGGTTCACCCCTCCACTTT. It codes for CASSLHPGTGGSPLHF. The V gene is TRBV2, the J gene TRBJ1-6, with 11 bases lining up with TRBD1. The ends lost 5 bases at V and 9 bases at J; junction bases unmatched: 9. The CDR3 contains 16 residues. CDR1 and CDR2 from the germline V gene are SNHLY and FYNNEI.

CDR3 DNA: TGTGCCAGCAGCCCAAGCGGCGGGGGGGCCGGAGAGACCCAGTACTTC. Translating gives CASSPSGGGAGETQYF. This chain joins TRBV9 and TRBJ2-5, with TRBD2 matching 9 bases. Unmatched junction bases numbered 11, after V lost 4 bases and J lost 4 bases. CDR3 length: 16 amino acids. Germline V gene data show CDR1 as SGDLS and CDR2 as YYNGEE.

The rearrangement links TRBV28 to TRBJ2-3; no firm D call. Germline V CDR1 and CDR2: MDHEN, SYDVKM. The CDR3 totals 12 residues. Trimming removed 6 bases from V and 6 bases from J, with 10 bases in between. As DNA, the CDR3 is TGTGCCAGCAGCCCTCCTGAGGATACGCAGTATTTT. It yields the protein CASSPPEDTQYF.

The gene calls are TRBV21-1 and TRBJ2-7; the D call TRBD1 from the table was never checked on the DNA. TRBV21-1 is reported as a pseudogene. The CDR3 spans 13 residues. The CDR3 protein is CASSAGQSYEQYF. As DNA, the CDR3 is TGTGCCAGCAGCGCCGGACAGTCCTACGAGCAGTACTTC.

V usage is TRBV7-3 and J usage is TRBJ2-1; possible D gene TRBD2, 7 bases. The CDR3 consists of 14 residues. V lost 8 bases to trimming and J lost 4 bases, with 15 bases between them. The germline gives CDR1 SGHTA, CDR2 FQGTGA. The CDR3 protein is CASRRGGEYNEQFF. The CDR3 region has the DNA TGTGCCAGCCGTCGAGGGGGGGAATACAATGAGCAGTTCTTC. Combining the CDR3 with reference TRBV7-3 and TRBJ2-1 gives the whole variable domain GAGVSQTPSNKVTEKGKYVELRCDPISGHTALYWYRQSLGQGPEFLIYFQGTGAADDSGLPNDRFFAVRPEGSVSTLKIQRTERGDSAVYLCASRRGGEYNEQFFGPGTRLTVL.